This T cell receptor beta chain came from a study of blood T cell repertoires in COVID-19. As for the study in general: Samples taken during acute and convalescent COVID-19 were collected in the United States, Italy and Spain. The cDNA or gDNA used as material had been derived from T cells, B-cell-depleted T cells, or PBMCs.

The CDR3 contains 14 residues. Germline CDR1 is MRHNA and CDR2 is SNTAGT. V shed 2 bases and J shed 5 bases, with 12 bases lying between them. Source study methods: Amplified reference gene primers provided the basis for estimating nucleated cell counts. The repertoire was sequenced with immunoSEQ multiplex PCR; TCRdb's copy has only in-frame clones and lacks some. That table gives V, J and clone size, and the DNA gave D and trimming. The sample includes roughly 170,000 clones, roughly four fifths of them seen just once. The V call is TRBV6-4, the J call TRBJ2-5; D ambiguous. The source of this sequence is a human donor in a cohort sampled during active COVID-19. Sequenced input: peripheral blood. The CDR3: CASSDPIDGETQYF. The CDR3 DNA follows: TGTGCCAGCAGTGACCCTATCGACGGGGAGACCCAGTACTTC.